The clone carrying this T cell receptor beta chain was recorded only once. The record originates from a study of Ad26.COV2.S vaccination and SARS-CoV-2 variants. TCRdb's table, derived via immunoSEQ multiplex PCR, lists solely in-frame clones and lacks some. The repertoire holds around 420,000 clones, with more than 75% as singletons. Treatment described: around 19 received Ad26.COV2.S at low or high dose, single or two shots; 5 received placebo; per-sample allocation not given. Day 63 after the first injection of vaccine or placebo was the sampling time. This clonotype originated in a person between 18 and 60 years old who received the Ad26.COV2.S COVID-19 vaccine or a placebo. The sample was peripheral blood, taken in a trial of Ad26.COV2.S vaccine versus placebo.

CDR3 in DNA: TGTGCCAGCAGCCGTGACTTTGGGACGGCAGATACGCAGTATTTT. Protein: CASSRDFGTADTQYF. The J gene is TRBJ2-3, the V gene TRBV3-1 (or the pseudogene TRBV3-2), with D tentatively TRBD1 or TRBD2 (5 bases each). The CDR3 runs to 15 residues. CDR1 and CDR2 (germline): LGHDT, YNNKEL (reference sequence). V was trimmed by 4 bases and J by 4 bases, leaving 15 bases between them.